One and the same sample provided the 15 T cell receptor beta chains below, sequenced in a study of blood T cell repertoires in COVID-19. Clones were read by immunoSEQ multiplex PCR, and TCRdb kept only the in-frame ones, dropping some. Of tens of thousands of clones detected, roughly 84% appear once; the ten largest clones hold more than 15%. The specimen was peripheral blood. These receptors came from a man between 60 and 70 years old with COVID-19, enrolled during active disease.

DNA for the CDR3: TGTGCCAGCAAGAAAGGACAGAACACTGAAGCTTTCTTT. Encoded protein: CASKKGQNTEAFF. The J gene is TRBJ1-1, the V gene TRBV6-5; D possibly corresponds to TRBD1 (5 bases). The CDR3 spans 13 residues. Germline CDR1 MNHEY, CDR2 SVGAGI. Trimming took 7 bases from V and 1 from J, leaving 10 bases between them.

CDR3 protein: CASSIRLGETQYF. CDR3 DNA: TGTGCCAGTAGTATCCGACTAGGTGAGACCCAGTACTTC. The V call is TRBV19, the J call TRBJ2-5; maybe TRBD2 (6 bases). V lost 3 bases to trimming and J lost 5 bases, with 10 bases between them. Germline loops: CDR1 LNHDA, CDR2 SQIVND (reference sequence). The CDR3 contains 13 residues.

CDR3 loop: CASSLTTQGETQYF. The CDR3 DNA reads as TGTGCCAGCAGCTTAACGACACAGGGGGAGACCCAGTACTTC. This sequence joins TRBV11-3 and TRBJ2-5; the match to TRBD1 covers 7 bases. The germline V gene has CDR1 SGHNT and CDR2 YENEEA. The CDR3 is made up of 14 amino acids. The junction had 5 bases not matched to a gene; V was cut back by 2 bases and J by 5 bases.

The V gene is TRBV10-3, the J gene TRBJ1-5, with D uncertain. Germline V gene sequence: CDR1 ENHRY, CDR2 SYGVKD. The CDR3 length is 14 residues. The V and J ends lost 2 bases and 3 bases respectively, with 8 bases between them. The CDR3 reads CAISEDTDNQPQHF. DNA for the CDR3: TGTGCCATCAGTGAGGATACAGACAATCAGCCCCAGCATTTT.

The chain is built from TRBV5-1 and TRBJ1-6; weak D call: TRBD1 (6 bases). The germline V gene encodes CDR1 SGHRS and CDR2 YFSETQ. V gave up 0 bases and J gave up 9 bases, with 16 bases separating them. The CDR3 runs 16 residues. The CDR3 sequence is CASSLALGAGSSPLHF. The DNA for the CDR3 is TGCGCCAGCAGCTTGGCCTTGGGGGCAGGTAGTTCACCCCTCCACTTT.

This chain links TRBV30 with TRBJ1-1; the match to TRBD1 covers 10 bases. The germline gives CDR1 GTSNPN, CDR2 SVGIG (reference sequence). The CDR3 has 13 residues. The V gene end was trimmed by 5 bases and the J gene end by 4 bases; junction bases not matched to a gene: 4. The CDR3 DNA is TGTGCCTGGTCGACAGGGGGCCCCACTGAAGCTTTCTTT. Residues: CAWSTGGPTEAFF.

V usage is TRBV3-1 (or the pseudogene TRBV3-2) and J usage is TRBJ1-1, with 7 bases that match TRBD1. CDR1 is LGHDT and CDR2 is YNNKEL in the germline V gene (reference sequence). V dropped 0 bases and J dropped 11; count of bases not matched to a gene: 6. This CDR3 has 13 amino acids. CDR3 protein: CASSQDGTDLAFF. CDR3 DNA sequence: TGTGCCAGCAGCCAAGATGGGACAGATCTGGCTTTCTTT.

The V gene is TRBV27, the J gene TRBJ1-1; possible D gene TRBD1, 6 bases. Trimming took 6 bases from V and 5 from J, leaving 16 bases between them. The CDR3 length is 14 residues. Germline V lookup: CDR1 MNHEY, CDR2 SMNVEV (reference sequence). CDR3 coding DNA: TGTGCCAGCAGCGAGCAAAGGGGGGGAACTGAAGCTTTCTTT. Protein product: CASSEQRGGTEAFF.

CDR3 coding DNA: TGCAGCGGCGAGACTAATGAAAAACTGTTTTTT. Amino acid sequence: CSGETNEKLFF. This sequence joins TRBV29-1 and TRBJ1-4; D not resolved. The CDR3 loop spans 11 amino acids. Trimming left V 7 bases short and J 2 bases short, with 5 bases between. Germline values: CDR1 SQVTM, CDR2 ANQGSEA.

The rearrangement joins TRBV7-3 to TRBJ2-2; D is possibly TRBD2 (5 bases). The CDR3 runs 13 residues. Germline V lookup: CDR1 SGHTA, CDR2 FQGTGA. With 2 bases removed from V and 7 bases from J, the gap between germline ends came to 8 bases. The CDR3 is CASSLWGDGELFF. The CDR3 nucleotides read TGTGCCAGCAGCTTATGGGGAGACGGGGAGCTGTTTTTT.

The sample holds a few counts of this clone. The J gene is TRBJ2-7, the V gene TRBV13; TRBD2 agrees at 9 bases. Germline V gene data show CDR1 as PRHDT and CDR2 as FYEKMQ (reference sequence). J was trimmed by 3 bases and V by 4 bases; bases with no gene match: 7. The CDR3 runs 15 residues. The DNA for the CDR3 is TGTGCCAGCAGCTCATCTAGCGGGAACTACTACGAGCAGTACTTC. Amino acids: CASSSSSGNYYEQYF.

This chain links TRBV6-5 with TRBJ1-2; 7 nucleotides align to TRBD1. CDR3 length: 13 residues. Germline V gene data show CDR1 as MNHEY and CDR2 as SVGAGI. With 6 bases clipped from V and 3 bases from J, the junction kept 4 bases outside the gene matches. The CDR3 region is CASRTGTDYGYTF. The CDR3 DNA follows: TGTGCCAGCAGAACCGGGACAGACTATGGCTACACCTTC.

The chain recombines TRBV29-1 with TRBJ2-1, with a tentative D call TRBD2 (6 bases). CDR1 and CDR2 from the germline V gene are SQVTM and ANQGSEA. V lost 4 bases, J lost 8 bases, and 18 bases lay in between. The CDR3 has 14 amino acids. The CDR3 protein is CSVVGGAGVDEQFF. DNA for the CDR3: TGCAGCGTTGTTGGAGGGGCCGGAGTTGATGAGCAGTTCTTC.

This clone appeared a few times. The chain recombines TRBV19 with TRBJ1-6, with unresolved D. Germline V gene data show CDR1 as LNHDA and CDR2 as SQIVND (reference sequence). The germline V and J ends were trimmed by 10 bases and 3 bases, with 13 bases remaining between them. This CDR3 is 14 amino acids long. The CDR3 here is CATSSSDYNSPLHF. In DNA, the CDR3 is TGTGCCACAAGCTCATCCGACTATAATTCACCCCTCCACTTT.

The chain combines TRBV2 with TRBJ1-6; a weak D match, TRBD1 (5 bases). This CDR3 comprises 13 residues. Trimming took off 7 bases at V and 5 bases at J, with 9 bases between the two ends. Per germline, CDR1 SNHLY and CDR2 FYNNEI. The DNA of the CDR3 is TGTGCCAGCACGCAGGGTAATAATTCACCCCTCCACTTT. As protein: CASTQGNNSPLHF.